What follows are 11 T cell receptor beta chains derived from one specimen sequenced in a study of post-analysis software for immune sequencing data. General study findings and limits: Included in a set of roughly five TRBV segments more frequent in patients than controls were TRBV5-6, TRBV5-1 and TRBV20-1.

Prepared libraries of TCR beta cDNA carried unique molecular identifiers. TCRdb processed the PCR reads anew with MiXCR; each CDR3 protein has one entry. The sample yields 820,000 or so distinct CDR3 sequences, under 70% seen once. Their recognized antigens are unknown. The sample was blood. These receptors came from a girl aged 5-17 years with multiple sclerosis.

The chain combines TRBV20-1 with TRBJ2-3; D is possibly TRBD1 (6 bases). The CDR3 is 12 amino acids. Trimming left V 5 bases short and J 8 bases short, with 14 bases between. Germline V gene lookup returns CDR1 DFQATT and CDR2 SNEGSKA (reference sequence). In nucleotides, the CDR3 is TGCAGTGCTCGGAGTGTAGGGGGTACGCAGTATTTT. Encoded protein: CSARSVGGTQYF.

The V and J genes are TRBV15 and TRBJ2-6; maybe TRBD1 (5 bases). CDR3 size: 15 residues. V was cut by 5 bases and J by 4 bases, with 12 bases left in between. Germline lookup yields CDR1 LNHNV and CDR2 YYDKDF (reference sequence). The chain's CDR3 is CATSSPGSGANVLTF. The CDR3 nucleotides read TGTGCCACCAGCTCCCCAGGGTCCGGGGCCAACGTCCTGACTTTC.

This clonotype was counted between two and nine times. The rearrangement joins TRBV5-1 to TRBJ2-1; D gene unclear. The V end lost 1 base, the J end lost 8 bases, and 10 bases lay between the germline ends. Per the germline V gene, CDR1 is SGHRS and CDR2 is YFSETQ. The CDR3 is made up of 13 amino acids. DNA for the CDR3: TGCGCCAGCAGCTTGATGGCAGGTGATGAGCAGTTCTTC. Translating gives CASSLMAGDEQFF.

This clonotype has only a few counts. The chain combines TRBV6-5 with TRBJ2-5, with D possibly TRBD2 on 6 matching bases. The assigned J gene may be wrong: the sequence end matches TRBJ2-7 better. The germline CDR1 and CDR2 sequences are MNHEY and SVGAGI. CDR3 length equals 13 residues. The CDR3 nucleotides read TGTGCCAGCAGTTACGGTGTCGGGAGCGAGCAGTACTTC. Translation gives CASSYGVGSEQYF.

This clonotype was recorded a few times. V and J are TRBV25-1 and TRBJ1-2, with D possibly matching TRBD1 (5 bases). The CDR3 is made up of 14 amino acids. Germline-derived CDR1 and CDR2 are MGHDK and SYGVNS. V was trimmed by 2 bases and J by 7 bases, leaving 14 bases between them. The CDR3 loop is CASSEKGTRGGYTF. The CDR3 DNA reads as TGTGCCAGCAGTGAAAAGGGCACAAGGGGTGGCTACACCTTC.

This chain joins TRBV7-9 and TRBJ2-7; 8 bases map to TRBD1. In germline, CDR1 is SEHNR, CDR2 FQNEAQ (reference sequence). Trimming cost V 7 bases and J 2 bases; bases outside gene matches: 10. This CDR3 spans 15 amino acids. The CDR3 DNA is TGTGCCAGCACCTCCTCCAGGACAGGGACCTACGAGCAGTACTTC. This codes for CASTSSRTGTYEQYF. The full variable domain, in which reference TRBV7-9 and TRBJ2-7 provide the parts outside the CDR3, is DTGVSQNPRHKITKRGQNVTFRCDPISEHNRLYWYRQTLGQGPEFLTYFQNEAQLEKSRLLSDRFSAERPKGSFSTLEIQRTEQGDSAMYLCASTSSRTGTYEQYFGPGTRLTVT.

V gene TRBV20-1 combines with J gene TRBJ1-2, with D unresolved. V lost 3 bases, J lost 6 bases, and 8 bases lay in between. The CDR3 is 11 residues long. The V gene's germline CDR1 is DFQATT and CDR2 SNEGSKA (reference sequence). The CDR3 sequence: CSASLRDGYTF. DNA of the CDR3: TGCAGTGCTAGTCTTAGGGATGGCTACACCTTC.

This clonotype was seen only a few times. V and J are TRBV7-9 and TRBJ2-6; 7 nucleotides line up with TRBD1. The length of the CDR3 is 16 residues. CDR1 and CDR2 (germline): SEHNR, FQNEAQ (reference sequence). The V segment lost 2 bases and the J segment 2 bases; nucleotides outside the gene matches: 3. CDR3 loop: CASSLITGAGANVLTF. The CDR3 coding sequence is TGTGCCAGCAGCTTAATTACAGGGGCTGGGGCCAACGTCCTGACTTTC.

The chain combines TRBV29-1 with TRBJ2-1, with 14 nucleotides matching TRBD2. This CDR3 has 14 residues. V trimming: 4 bases; J trimming: 8 bases; junction bases outside the gene matches: 4. Germline CDR1 reads SQVTM; CDR2 reads ANQGSEA. The DNA for the CDR3 is TGCAGCGTTGGCCGACTAGCGGGGGGGCATGAGCAGTTCTTC. It specifies CSVGRLAGGHEQFF.

The rearrangement links TRBV2 to TRBJ2-5, with 10 bases matching TRBD2. The CDR3 contains 15 residues. CDR1 SNHLY and CDR2 FYNNEI come from the germline V gene. With V trimmed by 4 bases and J by 5 bases, 7 bases remained unmatched. CDR3 residues: CASSGPSGRAETQYF. CDR3 DNA sequence: TGTGCCAGCAGTGGCCCTAGCGGGAGAGCGGAGACCCAGTACTTC.

This clonotype was observed a handful of times. The J gene is TRBJ2-1, the V gene TRBV7-8; D ambiguous. The germline V and J ends were trimmed by 2 bases and 8 bases, with 13 bases remaining between them. The germline V gene has CDR1 SGHVS and CDR2 FQNEAQ. This CDR3 comprises 14 residues. The CDR3 nucleotides read TGTGCCAGCAGCTTACAGAACCCTGAGGATGAGCAGTTCTTC. Protein product: CASSLQNPEDEQFF.